Shown below are 23 T cell receptor beta chains from a single sample sequenced in a study of blood T cell repertoires in COVID-19. This table comes from immunoSEQ multiplex PCR, and its TCRdb copy is limited to in-frame clones, with some not included. This table holds under 30,000 clones, roughly 90% found once. The specimen was peripheral blood. The origin of the receptors is a human donor with active COVID-19. The donor label of this sample is uncertain.

This clone is a singleton in its sample. The chain employs TRBV7-8 and TRBJ2-1; 9 bases are shared with TRBD1. The trim removed 3 bases at V and 2 bases at J, leaving 5 bases unmatched. Looked up from germline, CDR1 is SGHVS and CDR2 is FQNEAQ. The CDR3 is 16 residues long. CDR3 loop: CASSFYTGGAYNEQFF. The CDR3 DNA is TGTGCCAGCAGCTTTTACACAGGGGGCGCCTACAATGAGCAGTTCTTC.

The chain combines TRBV6-4 with TRBJ2-5, with 9 bases identical to TRBD1. This CDR3 is 17 amino acids long. Per the germline V gene, CDR1 is MRHNA and CDR2 is SNTAGT. Unmatched junction bases numbered 18, after V lost 6 bases and J lost 7 bases. The CDR3 spells CASSQLGQGLTSRTQYF. DNA for the CDR3: TGTGCCAGCAGCCAACTGGGACAGGGCCTCACGTCAAGGACCCAGTACTTC.

This sequence joins TRBV6-5 and TRBJ2-1, with D perhaps assigned TRBD1 or TRBD2 (6 bases each). The CDR3 has 15 amino acids. V was pared by 10 bases and J by 5 bases, with 21 bases between. Germline CDR1 reads MNHEY; CDR2 reads SVGAGI. The chain's CDR3 is CATRGKSSVHNEQFF. The CDR3, as DNA: TGTGCCACCAGGGGAAAATCTAGCGTTCACAATGAGCAGTTCTTC.

V usage is TRBV7-9 and J usage is TRBJ1-2; D may be TRBD1 (6 bases). V was cut by 3 bases and J by 7 bases, with 12 bases left in between. CDR1 is SEHNR, CDR2 FQNEAQ, per germline (reference sequence). The length of the CDR3 is 13 residues. The CDR3 nucleotides are TGTGCCAGCAGCTTCCCAGGGGAAAGTGGCTACACCTTC. This encodes CASSFPGESGYTF.

Points on this clone: Other nucleotide sequences from this sample produce the same CDR3. The chain recombines TRBV7-3 with TRBJ2-7; 9 bases match TRBD1. The CDR3 consists of 15 residues. The germline gives CDR1 SGHTA, CDR2 FQGTGA. Losses at the gene ends were 5 bases for V and 7 bases for J; bases not matched to a gene: 12. The CDR3 loop reads CASSRGTGLGGEQYF. In nucleotides, the CDR3 is TGTGCCAGCAGCCGAGGGACAGGGCTCGGGGGGGAGCAGTACTTC.

The chain uses TRBV6-4 and TRBJ2-5; 9 bases line up with TRBD2. Germline V gene data show CDR1 as MRHNA and CDR2 as SNTAGT. The CDR3 totals 13 residues. V was pared by 6 bases and J by 2 bases, with 1 base of the junction left unmatched. CDR3 bases: TGTGCCAGCAGGGCGGGGGGGCAAGAGACCCAGTACTTC. This encodes CASRAGGQETQYF.

The chain carries TRBV7-9 and TRBJ2-4; D unclear. CDR3 length: 14 residues. Per germline, CDR1 SEHNR and CDR2 FQNEAQ (reference sequence). V shed 5 bases and J shed 8 bases, with 16 bases lying between them. The CDR3 DNA follows: TGTGCCAGCAGCCCCAACCGGAGCCCGTACATTCAGTACTTC. Protein: CASSPNRSPYIQYF.

The CDR3 region is CASSPKGGFLNTEAFF. Here the CDR3 DNA reads TGTGCCAGCTCACCAAAGGGAGGGTTTCTGAACACTGAAGCTTTCTTT. V and J are TRBV18 and TRBJ1-1, with D unresolved. CDR1 is KGHSH, CDR2 LQKENI, per germline. There are 16 residues in the CDR3. V was trimmed by 2 bases and J by 0 bases, leaving 13 bases between them.

The CDR3 is CASSLSNPTDTQYF. The CDR3 DNA reads TGTGCCAGCAGTTTATCTAATCCCACAGATACGCAGTATTTT. The gene calls are TRBV28 and TRBJ2-3; D gene unclear. The germline V gene encodes CDR1 MDHEN and CDR2 SYDVKM. The germline V and J ends were trimmed by 1 base and 2 bases, with 7 bases remaining between them. This CDR3 is 14 amino acids long.

The rearrangement links TRBV19 to TRBJ2-7; TRBD1 matches 10 bases. Germline assignment: CDR1 LNHDA and CDR2 SQIVND (reference sequence). Losses at the gene ends were 9 bases for V and 2 bases for J; bases not matched to a gene: 16. The CDR3 totals 17 residues. The chain's CDR3 is CASPPGQGDPLAYEQYF. In DNA form, the CDR3 reads TGTGCCAGCCCGCCCGGACAGGGGGACCCACTGGCCTACGAGCAGTACTTC. Complete variable domain (other parts from reference TRBV19 and TRBJ2-7): DGGITQSPKYLFRKEGQNVTLSCEQNLNHDAMYWYRQDPGQGLRLIYYSQIVNDFQKGDIAEGYSVSREKKESFPLTVTSAQKNPTAFYLCASPPGQGDPLAYEQYFGPGTRLTVT.

This clone was seen just once. The gene calls are TRBV10-3 and TRBJ2-3; TRBD2 agrees at 14 bases. The V gene end was trimmed by 5 bases and the J gene end by 2 bases; junction bases not matched to a gene: 15. The CDR3 extends over 20 amino acids. CDR1 and CDR2 (germline): ENHRY, SYGVKD. In nucleotides, the CDR3 is TGTGCCATCAGTTCCCCGCCCCGGACTAGCGGGGGGTCTAACACAGATACGCAGTATTTT. The encoded protein is CAISSPPRTSGGSNTDTQYF.

This clone was observed once. The chain uses TRBV11-2 and TRBJ1-1; 10 bases align to TRBD1. Germline values: CDR1 SGHAT, CDR2 FQNNGV. With 1 base clipped from V and 0 bases from J, the junction kept 5 bases outside the gene matches. The CDR3 sequence is 17 residues long. This chain's CDR3 is CASSLADRGRMNTEAFF. The CDR3 nucleotides read TGTGCCAGCAGCTTAGCGGACAGGGGGAGGATGAACACTGAAGCTTTCTTT.

Of note for this clone: Compared with germline, one end of the junction differs, possibly owing to a read error. This chain uses TRBV2 with TRBJ2-7; the match to TRBD1 covers 9 bases. The CDR3 totals 15 residues. Germline V gene data show CDR1 as SNHLY and CDR2 as FYNNEI. The CDR3 DNA sequence: TGTGCCAGCAGGGAAGATCGGACAGGGGTTGGAGAGCAGTACTTC. Amino acid sequence: CASREDRTGVGEQYF. Supplemented by reference TRBV2 and TRBJ2-7, the full variable domain reads EPEVTQTPSHQVTQMGQEVILRCVPISNHLYFYWYRQILGQKVEFLVSFYNNEISEKSEIFDDQFSVERPDGSNFTLKIRSTKLEDSAMYFCASREDRTGVGEQYFGPGTRLTVT.

The chain combines TRBV6-5 with TRBJ2-7; the match to TRBD2 covers 13 bases. V dropped 6 bases and J dropped 0; count of bases not matched to a gene: 2. Germline V gives CDR1 MNHEY, CDR2 SVGAGI. This CDR3 is 15 amino acids long. CDR3 DNA sequence: TGTGCCAGCAGCCGGACTAGCGGGGGCTCCTACGAGCAGTACTTC. It is translated as CASSRTSGGSYEQYF.

In this sample, this clone turned up once. The V call is TRBV3-1 (or the pseudogene TRBV3-2), the J call TRBJ1-4; D is unclear. The V end lost 1 base, the J end lost 7 bases, and 4 bases lay between the germline ends. The CDR3 is 12 amino acids. Germline CDR1 LGHDT, CDR2 YNNKEL (reference sequence). CDR3 region: CASSQGPEKLFF. The CDR3 nucleotides are TGTGCCAGCAGCCAAGGGCCTGAAAAACTGTTTTTT.

CDR3 sequence: CASSKHKGQHYEQYF. CDR3 sequence (DNA): TGTGCCAGCAGTAAGCATAAGGGACAGCACTACGAGCAGTACTTC. The chain is built from TRBV6-2 or TRBV6-3 and TRBJ2-7; 7 nucleotides line up with TRBD1. CDR3 length equals 15 residues. The germline CDR1 and CDR2 sequences are MNHEY and SVGEGT. V lost 5 bases to trimming and J lost 3 bases; unmatched junction nucleotides: 10.

The rearrangement joins TRBV27 to TRBJ2-1, with D possibly being TRBD1 (5 bases). The germline V gene has CDR1 MNHEY and CDR2 SMNVEV (reference sequence). The CDR3 runs to 15 residues. Between the trimmed V and J ends, which lost 7 bases and 2 bases, there was a span of 15 bases. CDR3 protein: CASTPRQGAYNEQFF. CDR3 nucleotides: TGTGCCAGCACCCCCCGGCAGGGTGCCTACAATGAGCAGTTCTTC.

CDR3 in DNA: TGCGCCAGCTCCCGCAACCCGAGCTCTGGAAACACCATATATTTT. This translates into CASSRNPSSGNTIYF. V is TRBV10-2 and J is TRBJ1-3; D remains unclear. Germline-derived CDR1 and CDR2 are WSHSY and SAAADI. V was trimmed by 8 bases and J by 0 bases, leaving 14 bases between them. This CDR3 has 15 amino acids.

V and J are TRBV11-3 and TRBJ2-7; no definite D call. The ends were cut back, 4 bases at V and 3 bases at J, with 13 bases in the middle. The CDR3 length is 14 residues. Germline loops: CDR1 SGHNT, CDR2 YENEEA. Here the CDR3 reads CASSSSSISYEQYF. The CDR3 nucleotides read TGTGCCAGCAGCTCAAGTTCTATTAGCTACGAGCAGTACTTC.

The V and J genes are TRBV28 and TRBJ2-3, with TRBD2 matching 11 bases. The CDR3 consists of 16 residues. Per the germline V gene, CDR1 is MDHEN and CDR2 is SYDVKM. Trimming at V came to 8 bases and at J to 5 bases, leaving 12 bases not matched to a gene. This chain's CDR3 is CASGQLSGRGKDTQYF. The CDR3 DNA reads TGTGCCAGCGGGCAACTTAGCGGGAGGGGGAAAGATACGCAGTATTTT.

The rearrangement links TRBV5-4 to TRBJ2-2; D call uncertain. This CDR3 is 15 amino acids long. The V gene's germline CDR1 is SGHNT and CDR2 YYREEE (reference sequence). The V end was cut by 0 bases, the J end by 7 bases, with 13 bases between. CDR3 amino acids: CASSLVPTSDGELFF. In nucleotides, the CDR3 is TGTGCCAGCAGCTTGGTACCTACCTCCGACGGGGAGCTGTTTTTT.

This clone is a singleton in its sample. DNA for the CDR3: TGCAGCGTTGAAGATCGGCAGGGGCTCTATGGCTACACCTTC. Residues: CSVEDRQGLYGYTF. This chain joins TRBV29-1 and TRBJ1-2, with D possibly being TRBD1 (6 bases). V lost 0 bases, J lost 4 bases, and 12 bases lay in between. Germline values: CDR1 SQVTM, CDR2 ANQGSEA. The CDR3 has 14 residues.

This clone was counted between two and nine times. The chain uses TRBV7-3 and TRBJ2-5, with 8 bases that match TRBD2. V gave up 5 bases and J gave up 3 bases; unmatched junction bases: 8. The CDR3 consists of 15 residues. CDR1 SGHTA and CDR2 FQGTGA come from the germline V gene. As DNA, the CDR3 is TGTGCCAGCAGCGTCTCCGGGACTAGGGAAGAGACCCAGTACTTC. The encoded protein is CASSVSGTREETQYF.